The 11 T cell receptor beta chains reported below all come from one sample, sequenced in a study of cytomegalovirus exposure and HLA in healthy donors. PCR amplification relied on 60 Vbeta primers (plus 13 Jbeta primers). Here immunoSEQ multiplex PCR was the method, and the copy in TCRdb shows in-frame clones only, minus some. The data contain fewer than 150,000 clones, 76% of them singletons. The sequenced material came from PBMCs. All receptors derive from a man aged 18-30 years in good health and CMV-seronegative.

J is TRBJ2-3 and V is TRBV5-4; no firm D call. The V gene lost 0 bases and the J gene lost 9 bases, with 8 bases spanning the gap. Germline values: CDR1 SGHNT, CDR2 YYREEE (reference sequence). The CDR3 has 12 residues. Here the CDR3 reads CASSLVAATQYF. In DNA, the CDR3 is TGTGCCAGCAGCTTGGTTGCGGCGACGCAGTATTTT.

The chain employs TRBV7-9 and TRBJ2-3, with no clear D. The CDR3 is 12 residues long. The germline V and J ends were trimmed by 2 bases and 4 bases, with 4 bases remaining between them. Germline V lookup: CDR1 SEHNR, CDR2 FQNEAQ (reference sequence). CDR3 bases: TGTGCCAGCAGCTTATCTCCAGATACGCAGTATTTT. Translating gives CASSLSPDTQYF.

The chain couples TRBV19 to TRBJ1-5; D is perhaps TRBD1 (5 bases). The V end was cut by 2 bases, the J end by 3 bases, with 11 bases between. The germline gives CDR1 LNHDA, CDR2 SQIVND (reference sequence). The CDR3 has 15 residues. In DNA, the CDR3 is TGTGCCAGTAGTATATATTCAGGGCACAATCAGCCCCAGCATTTT. The encoded protein is CASSIYSGHNQPQHF.

The genes are TRBV27 and TRBJ2-5, with D perhaps matching TRBD1 (5 bases). Deletions cut 7 bases from V and 3 bases from J, with 9 bases between. The CDR3 is 12 residues long. Germline loops: CDR1 MNHEY, CDR2 SMNVEV (reference sequence). The DNA for the CDR3 is TGTGCCAGCAAGACAGTAAAAGAGACCCAGTACTTC. Its translation: CASKTVKETQYF.

This chain links TRBV4-1 with TRBJ1-3; 8 nucleotides align to TRBD1. The trim removed 8 bases at V and 0 bases at J, leaving 3 bases unmatched. The CDR3 totals 14 residues. Germline assignment: CDR1 MGHRA and CDR2 YSYEKL. CDR3 bases: TGCGCCAGCGCCACAGGGGGCTCTGGAAACACCATATATTTT. Its translation: CASATGGSGNTIYF.

This chain uses TRBV19 with TRBJ2-2; TRBD1 matches 8 bases. CDR1 LNHDA and CDR2 SQIVND come from the germline V gene (reference sequence). The CDR3 is 16 amino acids. With 4 bases clipped from V and 4 bases from J, the junction kept 8 bases outside the gene matches. As DNA, the CDR3 is TGTGCCAGTAGTAGGGAACAGGGGGTAAGCACCGGGGAGCTGTTTTTT. Its translation is CASSREQGVSTGELFF.

This rearrangement joins TRBV2 to TRBJ2-3; no clear D gene. Germline V gene lookup returns CDR1 SNHLY and CDR2 FYNNEI. The ends were cut back, 1 base at V and 0 bases at J, with 8 bases in the middle. This CDR3 comprises 15 residues. CDR3 residues: CASSEEILSTDTQYF. The CDR3 nucleotides read TGTGCCAGCAGTGAAGAGATACTAAGCACAGATACGCAGTATTTT.

The chain employs TRBV5-1 and TRBJ1-1; possible D gene TRBD1, 5 bases. Germline assignment: CDR1 SGHRS and CDR2 YFSETQ. The CDR3 sequence is 15 residues long. Trimming shortened V by 4 bases and J by 4 bases, and 17 bases separated the two germline ends. The CDR3 DNA sequence: TGCGCCAGCAGCCTTCAATTATCTAGGGGCACTGAAGCTTTCTTT. As protein: CASSLQLSRGTEAFF.

This clone was recorded only once. The gene calls are TRBV7-9 and TRBJ2-3, with 9 positions matching TRBD2. The CDR3 sequence is 18 residues long. The germline CDR1 and CDR2 sequences are SEHNR and FQNEAQ (reference sequence). V dropped 1 base and J dropped 2; count of bases not matched to a gene: 10. DNA of the CDR3: TGTGCCAGCAGCTTAGATTTGGGTAGCGGGAGTTTCACAGATACGCAGTATTTT. Residues: CASSLDLGSGSFTDTQYF.

This clone has a handful of counts. The V call is TRBV5-1, the J call TRBJ2-7; 13 bases fit TRBD2. The CDR3 totals 16 residues. V shed 5 bases and J 1 base; nucleotides not matched to a gene: 6. Per the germline V gene, CDR1 is SGHRS and CDR2 is YFSETQ. The chain's CDR3 is CASRRTSGSVSYEQYF. The CDR3 nucleotides are TGCGCCAGCAGGAGGACTAGCGGGAGTGTGTCCTACGAGCAGTACTTC.

The chain employs TRBV7-9 and TRBJ2-2; 12 bases agree with TRBD2. This CDR3 is built from 17 residues. Germline lookup yields CDR1 SEHNR and CDR2 FQNEAQ (reference sequence). V shed 3 bases, J shed 5 bases, and the junction held 7 bases outside the gene matches. The CDR3 protein is CASSFRDGLAGTGELFF. CDR3 DNA: TGTGCCAGCAGCTTTAGGGATGGACTAGCGGGAACCGGGGAGCTGTTTTTT.